This T cell receptor beta chain was profiled in a study of OX40 agonist ivuxolimab in advanced cancers. Data came from immunoSEQ multiplex PCR; TCRdb stores just in-frame clones and leaves some out. The table has about 68,000 clones, about 90% seen once. V lost 1 base to trimming and J lost 6 bases, with 17 bases between them. From germline, CDR1 is LNHDA and CDR2 SQIVND (reference sequence). The CDR3 is 16 residues long. Sequenced material: CD4+ or CD8+ T cells sorted from blood, taken in a trial of the OX40 agonist ivuxolimab. The rearrangement joins TRBV19 to TRBJ2-3, with a weak D call TRBD2 (6 bases). This receptor was obtained from an adult with an advanced solid tumor such as melanoma, head and neck, liver or kidney cancer. CDR3 DNA: TGTGCCAGTAGTATAGGGGGGACTGTCCGGGCGGATACGCAGTATTTT. Amino acids: CASSIGGTVRADTQYF. The entire variable domain, with the rest obtained from reference TRBV19 and TRBJ2-3, is as follows: DGGITQSPKYLFRKEGQNVTLSCEQNLNHDAMYWYRQDPGQGLRLIYYSQIVNDFQKGDIAEGYSVSREKKESFPLTVTSAQKNPTAFYLCASSIGGTVRADTQYFGPGTRLTVL.